The rows below give T cell receptor beta chains drawn from one sample of a study of vaccination and CD4 T cells after COVID-19. These receptors lack a known antigen. From the PCR reads, TCRdb called clonotypes with MiXCR, one entry per CDR3 protein. This table has around 19,000 distinct CDR3 sequences, about 56% appearing once. The specimen was CD4+ T cells from blood, cultured in vitro. These receptor sequences come from a human donor who had recovered from COVID-19. Each CDR3 is given with its conserved first and last residue. D genes are given only for firm matches. Clone size is not always given. Where it is, it says once, few, many or a class for expanded clones.

d_call	clone_size	j_call	v_call	cdr3_aa	cdr3_nt
.	.	TRBJ1-2	TRBV3-1	CASSQVDRPPYGYTF	TGTGCCAGCAGCCAAGTGGACCGACCGCCCTATGGCTACACCTTC
.	.	TRBJ2-5	TRBV30	CAWSVRGYGGGQETQYF	TGTGCCTGGAGTGTAAGGGGGTACGGAGGGGGGCAAGAGACCCAGTACTTC
.	.	TRBJ2-5	TRBV5-6	CASSSVGTQYF	TGTGCCAGCAGCTCGGTGGGGACCCAGTACTTC
.	few	TRBJ1-3	TRBV7-3	CASSRGGEGNTIYF	TGTGCCAGCAGCCGTGGGGGTGAGGGAAACACCATATATTTT
TRBD1	few	TRBJ1-1	TRBV6-5	CASSYDRDSTEAFF	TGTGCCAGCAGTTACGACAGGGATTCCACTGAAGCTTTCTTT
TRBD1	.	TRBJ2-5	TRBV20-1	CSADRGGGETQYF	TGCAGTGCGGACAGGGGGGGCGGAGAGACCCAGTACTTC
.	.	TRBJ1-2	TRBV5-1	CASSPTDGNYGYTF	TGCGCCAGCAGCCCGACCGACGGTAACTATGGCTACACCTTC
TRBD1	.	TRBJ2-5	TRBV12-3/TRBV12-4	CASSSYSGTGEQTQYF	TGTGCCAGCAGTTCCTATTCCGGGACAGGGGAGCAGACCCAGTACTTC
.	few	TRBJ1-6	TRBV30	CAWSVVQGDSPLHF	TGTGCCTGGAGTGTAGTGCAGGGTGATTCACCCCTCCACTTT
.	few	TRBJ1-6	TRBV18	CASSPPTEFGDYNSPLHF	TGTGCCAGCTCACCACCCACGGAGTTTGGGGATTATAATTCACCCCTCCACTTT
.	.	TRBJ1-2	TRBV7-2	CASSLEAVNYGYTF	TGTGCCAGCAGCTTAGAGGCGGTTAACTATGGCTACACCTTC
.	few	TRBJ2-5	TRBV20-1	CSARVGGMETQYF	TGCAGTGCTAGAGTAGGCGGGATGGAGACCCAGTACTTC
TRBD1	few	TRBJ1-2	TRBV20-1	CSAWDRYGYTF	TGCAGTGCTTGGGACAGATATGGCTACACCTTC
.	.	TRBJ1-4	TRBV2	CASNLEGKLFF	TGTGCCAGCAACTTAGAGGGAAAACTGTTTTTT
.	.	TRBJ1-6	TRBV7-8	CASSLQGDQVSPLHF	TGTGCCAGCAGCCTACAAGGGGATCAGGTATCACCCCTCCACTTT
TRBD1	.	TRBJ2-2	TRBV19	CASSPLGQPWGLFF	TGTGCCAGTAGTCCATTGGGACAGCCGTGGGGGCTGTTTTTT
.	.	TRBJ2-7	TRBV30	CAWSKDSSYEQYF	TGTGCCTGGAGTAAGGACAGTTCCTACGAGCAGTACTTC
.	.	TRBJ2-7	TRBV5-4	CASSSAYEQYF	TGTGCCAGCAGCTCCGCCTACGAGCAGTACTTC
.	.	TRBJ1-1	TRBV30	CAWIYPGPRAFF	TGTGCCTGGATATACCCGGGCCCGAGGGCTTTCTTT
.	few	TRBJ2-7	TRBV11-3	CASSFGIGPYEQYF	TGTGCCAGCAGCTTTGGTATTGGGCCCTACGAGCAGTACTTC
.	once	TRBJ2-5	TRBV5-4	CASSLGHGRETQYF	TGTGCCAGCAGCTTAGGTCACGGCAGGGAGACCCAGTACTTC
TRBD2	.	TRBJ2-2	TRBV6-5	CASSLSSGGAGDTGELFF	TGTGCCAGCAGTTTAAGTTCGGGAGGCGCGGGAGACACCGGGGAGCTGTTTTTT
.	.	TRBJ2-7	TRBV20-1	CSANQGTFPRDEQYF	TGCAGTGCTAATCAGGGGACTTTCCCCAGAGACGAGCAGTACTTC
.	few	TRBJ1-6	TRBV21-1	CASSNGGTENSPLHF	TGTGCCAGCAGCAATGGTGGGACAGAGAATTCACCCCTCCACTTT
TRBD1	few	TRBJ1-5	TRBV5-1	CASSDGQGMGQPQHF	TGCGCCAGCAGCGACGGACAGGGAATGGGTCAGCCCCAGCATTTT
.	.	TRBJ1-5	TRBV6-4	CASSREGDQPQHF	TGTGCCAGCTCTAGAGAGGGGGATCAGCCCCAGCATTTT
TRBD2	.	TRBJ2-1	TRBV7-9	CASSLVAGGLMVNEQFF	TGTGCCAGCAGCTTAGTGGCGGGAGGTCTCATGGTCAATGAGCAGTTCTTC
.	few	TRBJ2-3	TRBV20-1	CSARRPSGADTQYF	TGCAGTGCTAGAAGGCCGTCCGGGGCAGATACGCAGTATTTT
TRBD2	.	TRBJ2-2	TRBV11-2	CASSSFSSGNGELFF	TGTGCCAGCAGCTCCTTCTCTAGCGGGAACGGGGAGCTGTTTTTT
.	.	TRBJ1-1	TRBV6-5	CASSYYNTEAFF	TGTGCCAGCAGTTATTATAACACTGAAGCTTTCTTT
TRBD1	once	TRBJ2-5	TRBV20-1	CSAKTGFGETQYF	TGCAGTGCGAAGACAGGGTTTGGGGAGACCCAGTACTTC
.	few	TRBJ1-2	TRBV12-3/TRBV12-4	CASSPPGSAAYGYTF	TGTGCCAGCAGTCCTCCGGGTTCAGCGGCCTATGGCTACACCTTC
TRBD1	.	TRBJ1-2	TRBV25-1	CASSDPSRTGLNYGYTF	TGTGCCAGCAGTGACCCCTCGCGGACAGGGTTAAACTATGGCTACACCTTC
TRBD1	.	TRBJ2-5	TRBV24-1	CATSEGGQGGQTQYF	TGTGCCACCAGTGAGGGGGGACAGGGAGGTCAGACCCAGTACTTC
.	.	TRBJ2-2	TRBV4-1	CASSALGGANTGELFF	TGCGCCAGCAGCGCCCTAGGAGGAGCGAACACCGGGGAGCTGTTTTTT
.	.	TRBJ1-5	TRBV20-1	CSVRGDSNQPQHF	TGCAGTGTGAGGGGCGATTCAAATCAGCCCCAGCATTTT
.	.	TRBJ2-2	TRBV21-1	CASRQAGGQGELFF	TGTGCCAGCAGACAAGCGGGAGGCCAAGGGGAGCTGTTTTTT
.	.	TRBJ1-5	TRBV15	CATSRDRVRNQPQHF	TGTGCCACCAGCAGAGACCGGGTCCGAAATCAGCCCCAGCATTTT
TRBD1	.	TRBJ2-2	TRBV6-1	CASSPDRGGTGELFF	TGTGCCAGCAGTCCGGACAGGGGTGGTACCGGGGAGCTGTTTTTT
.	.	TRBJ1-2	TRBV7-9	CASSFDRYGYTF	TGTGCCAGCAGCTTCGACCGCTATGGCTACACCTTC
.	.	TRBJ1-2	TRBV5-1	CASSPDPPSSYYGYTF	TGCGCCAGCAGCCCTGACCCTCCAAGCAGTTATTATGGCTACACCTTC
TRBD2	.	TRBJ2-2	TRBV6-1	CASTGLAGRGTGELFF	TGTGCCAGCACCGGACTAGCGGGGAGGGGCACCGGGGAGCTGTTTTTT
.	.	TRBJ1-2	TRBV20-1	CSASEAVNYGYTF	TGCAGTGCTAGTGAAGCAGTTAACTATGGCTACACCTTC
.	.	TRBJ1-1	TRBV28	CASIEENTEAFF	TGTGCCAGCATAGAGGAGAACACTGAAGCTTTCTTT
TRBD1	.	TRBJ2-1	TRBV19	CASSMDRENEQFF	TGTGCCAGTAGTATGGACAGGGAGAATGAGCAGTTCTTC
.	.	TRBJ2-3	TRBV6-1	CASGSLDTQYF	TGTGCCAGCGGGAGCCTCGATACGCAGTATTTT
.	.	TRBJ1-1	TRBV28	CASSLWTPNTEAFF	TGTGCCAGCAGTTTATGGACACCGAACACTGAAGCTTTCTTT
.	.	TRBJ2-2	TRBV6-1	CASSIVQNTGELFF	TGTGCCAGCAGTATCGTACAGAACACCGGGGAGCTGTTTTTT
TRBD1	few	TRBJ1-1	TRBV19	CASSVGQVAEAFF	TGTGCCAGTAGTGTCGGACAGGTAGCCGAAGCTTTCTTT
.	.	TRBJ1-3	TRBV20-1	CSARSHFGGSGNTIYF	TGCAGTGCTAGATCCCACTTCGGAGGTTCTGGAAACACCATATATTTT